This paragraph reports one TCR beta chain. Its antigen is currently unknown. Primed by a sample-barcoded 5' primer and a J-beta primer mix, a second PCR proceeded for about 7 to 12 cycles. Every molecule of cDNA carried a tag from a template-switch adaptor with 12 random nucleotides. MiXCR, run by TCRdb on the 5' RACE reads, gives a single entry per CDR3 protein. The table includes about 730,000 distinct CDR3 sequences, around 40% detected once. These data originate in a study of blood T cells in healthy people across ages. The V gene lost 2 bases and the J gene lost 3 bases, with 10 bases spanning the gap. CDR1 and CDR2 from the germline V gene are SQVTM and ANQGSEA. This CDR3 spans 13 amino acids. Points from the study as a whole: Diversity was higher, and naive CD4+ cells more numerous, in long-lived donors than in aged donors.

Material for sequencing was blood. The rearrangement joins TRBV29-1 to TRBJ1-1; D remains ambiguous. The origin of this receptor is an older woman in good health. The CDR3 loop is CSVEKEFHTEAFF. In DNA form, the CDR3 reads TGCAGCGTTGAAAAGGAATTTCACACTGAAGCTTTCTTT. Full variable domain (missing parts from reference TRBV29-1 and TRBJ1-1): SAVISQKPSRDICQRGTSLTIQCQVDSQVTMMFWYRQQPGQSLTLIATANQGSEATYESGFVIDKFPISRPNLTFSTLTVSNMSPEDSSIYLCSVEKEFHTEAFFGQGTRLTVV.